These 25 T cell receptor beta chains came from one sample sequenced in a study of vaccination and CD4 T cells after COVID-19. Treatment reported: roughly 11-day PBMC culture with coronavirus spike peptide pools or control peptides (ViraFEST assay). Sequenced with the Oncomine TCR Beta short-read assay was DNA taken from cultured CD4+ T cells. TCRdb processed the PCR reads anew with MiXCR; each CDR3 protein has one entry. The table shows around 20,000 distinct CDR3 sequences, with 58% occurring only once. Their target antigens are unknown. The material sequenced was CD4+ T cells from blood, cultured in vitro, taken before SARS-CoV-2 vaccination. Receptors originate from a human donor who had recovered from COVID-19.

This sequence joins TRBV18 and TRBJ1-4, with D maybe TRBD1 (5 bases). The CDR3 runs to 16 residues. Trimming stripped 2 bases from V and 8 bases from J, with 18 bases between. CDR1 KGHSH and CDR2 LQKENI come from the germline V gene. CDR3 region: CASSPSAGGRLEKLFF. The CDR3 nucleotides are TGTGCCAGCTCACCATCCGCCGGGGGGAGGCTAGAAAAACTGTTTTTT.

The rearrangement joins TRBV28 to TRBJ1-2, with D perhaps TRBD1 (6 bases). CDR1 MDHEN and CDR2 SYDVKM come from the germline V gene. The CDR3 totals 14 residues. Between the trimmed V and J ends, which lost 7 bases and 6 bases, there was a span of 18 bases. The CDR3 DNA reads as TGTGCCAGCACCTCCCCCCGCAGGGGACATGGCTACACCTTC. Its translation is CASTSPRRGHGYTF.

This rearrangement joins TRBV4-1 to TRBJ1-2; TRBD1 matches at 7 bases. The CDR3 runs 16 residues. With V trimmed by 5 bases and J by 2 bases, 11 bases remained unmatched. Germline V lookup: CDR1 MGHRA, CDR2 YSYEKL. The CDR3 sequence: CASSFYPTGPNYGYTF. The CDR3 DNA sequence: TGCGCCAGCAGCTTCTATCCGACAGGGCCAAACTATGGCTACACCTTC.

The CDR3 protein is CASSLTSGYNEQFF. The CDR3 nucleotides read TGTGCCAGCAGTCTGACTAGCGGGTACAATGAGCAGTTCTTC. This chain uses TRBV6-1 with TRBJ2-1; TRBD2 matches at 10 bases. Germline assignment: CDR1 MNHNS and CDR2 SASEGT. The CDR3 extends over 14 amino acids. Trimming at V came to 5 bases and at J to 4 bases, leaving 2 bases not matched to a gene.

The J gene is TRBJ2-7, the V gene TRBV7-9; the match to TRBD1 covers 7 bases. The CDR3 loop spans 14 amino acids. From germline, CDR1 is SEHNR and CDR2 FQNEAQ (reference sequence). Trimming took 3 bases from V and 2 from J; bases not matched to a gene: 4. The CDR3 DNA is TGTGCCAGCAGCTTCCCGGGACAGACCTACGAGCAGTACTTC. Amino acids: CASSFPGQTYEQYF.

The J gene is TRBJ2-7, the V gene TRBV15, with D uncertain. This CDR3 is built from 15 residues. Trimming cost V 1 base and J 1 base, with 11 bases left between them. The germline gives CDR1 LNHNV, CDR2 YYDKDF (reference sequence). CDR3 in amino acids: CATSRVGPRSYEQYF. In DNA, the CDR3 is TGTGCCACCAGCAGAGTCGGGCCAAGGTCCTACGAGCAGTACTTC.

The chain links TRBV24-1 to TRBJ2-7, with unresolved D. Germline loops: CDR1 KGHDR, CDR2 SFDVKD. This CDR3 contains 12 residues. Trimming left V 8 bases short and J 4 bases short, with 11 bases between. The CDR3: CATIRAAYEQYF. CDR3 bases: TGTGCCACCATTAGGGCAGCATACGAGCAGTACTTC.

The chain couples TRBV14 to TRBJ2-3; TRBD2 matches at 8 bases. Germline loops: CDR1 SGHDN, CDR2 FVKESK. The CDR3 consists of 16 residues. V trimming: 2 bases; J trimming: 4 bases; junction bases outside the gene matches: 8. The CDR3 DNA is TGTGCCAGCAGCCAAATTTCGGGACTAGGCGCAGATACGCAGTATTTT. Amino acid sequence: CASSQISGLGADTQYF.

V gene TRBV21-1 combines with J gene TRBJ2-4; the table's D call, TRBD1, was not checked against the DNA. TRBV21-1 is shown as a pseudogene. The CDR3 is 16 residues long. Here the CDR3 reads CASSKGGRGQGNIQYF. CDR3 in DNA: TGTGCCAGCAGCAAGGGGGGCAGGGGGCAGGGAAACATTCAGTACTTC.

The chain has TRBV7-8 and TRBJ2-3; a weak D match, TRBD2 (6 bases). This CDR3 spans 19 amino acids. The germline CDR1 and CDR2 sequences are SGHVS and FQNEAQ. V dropped 5 bases and J dropped 2 bases, with 26 bases sitting between them. The CDR3 is CASSRMRGSVSSITDTQYF. The DNA of the CDR3 is TGTGCCAGCAGCCGGATGCGGGGTTCCGTATCCTCAATCACAGATACGCAGTATTTT.

This clonotype was seen only once. The gene calls are TRBV28 and TRBJ1-3, with D hard to call. Trimming shortened V by 7 bases and J by 0 bases, and 19 bases separated the two germline ends. CDR1 and CDR2 from the germline V gene are MDHEN and SYDVKM. The CDR3 runs to 17 residues. CDR3 sequence: CASTSRVRPTSGNTIYF. The CDR3 coding sequence is TGTGCCAGCACCTCAAGGGTTCGGCCTACCTCTGGAAACACCATATATTTT.

This clonotype was counted a few times. V is TRBV2 and J is TRBJ1-6; D perhaps matches TRBD1 (5 bases). Trimming stripped 4 bases from V and 13 bases from J, with 8 bases between. Germline V gene lookup returns CDR1 SNHLY and CDR2 FYNNEI. The length of the CDR3 is 11 residues. As DNA, the CDR3 is TGTGCCAGCAGTGGCGGACACCCCCTCCACTTT. Translated: CASSGGHPLHF.

V usage is TRBV19 and J usage is TRBJ1-5; D perhaps matches TRBD1 (6 bases). The CDR3 extends over 15 amino acids. V gave up 9 bases and J gave up 1 base, with 16 bases separating them. CDR1 is LNHDA, CDR2 SQIVND, per germline (reference sequence). CDR3 in amino acids: CASRPRTGSNQPQHF. The CDR3 DNA follows: TGTGCCAGCCGACCCCGCACAGGGAGCAATCAGCCCCAGCATTTT.

This clonotype was picked up a small number of times. V and J are TRBV27 and TRBJ1-5; unclear D gene. Germline lookup yields CDR1 MNHEY and CDR2 SMNVEV (reference sequence). Trimming removed 3 bases at V and 6 bases at J, with 12 bases between. CDR3 length equals 14 residues. CDR3 in amino acids: CASSLYGKGQPQHF. CDR3 nucleotide sequence: TGTGCCAGCAGTTTGTATGGTAAGGGTCAGCCCCAGCATTTT.

J is TRBJ2-5 and V is TRBV28; 8 bases fit TRBD1. Germline CDR1 MDHEN, CDR2 SYDVKM. The length of the CDR3 is 13 residues. The CDR3 nucleotides read TGTGACCCCCAGGGACAGGTGGTAAAGACCCAGTACTTC. This codes for CDPQGQVVKTQYF.

V gene TRBV28 combines with J gene TRBJ2-3; D is perhaps TRBD1 or TRBD2 (5 bases each). Between the trimmed V and J ends, which lost 5 bases and 1 base, there was a span of 16 bases. This CDR3 region has 16 residues. Germline V lookup: CDR1 MDHEN, CDR2 SYDVKM. The CDR3 DNA reads TGTGCCAGCAGTCCCGGGGACGCCCAGGGCACAGATACGCAGTATTTT. It yields the protein CASSPGDAQGTDTQYF.

The chain links TRBV15 to TRBJ2-1; perhaps TRBD2 as D (6 bases). CDR3 length: 15 amino acids. The V end lost 6 bases, the J end lost 3 bases, and 15 bases lay between the germline ends. Per germline, CDR1 LNHNV and CDR2 YYDKDF (reference sequence). The CDR3 is CATRKPGLNYNEQFF. As DNA, the CDR3 is TGTGCCACCAGGAAGCCGGGACTTAACTACAATGAGCAGTTCTTC.

The chain couples TRBV14 to TRBJ2-7; unclear D gene. The CDR3 sequence is 11 residues long. Germline lookup yields CDR1 SGHDN and CDR2 FVKESK. Trimming removed 1 base from V and 7 bases from J, with 5 bases in between. The CDR3, as DNA: TGTGCCAGCAGCCAAGGGTATGAGCAGTACTTC. This encodes CASSQGYEQYF.

The genes are TRBV14 and TRBJ1-5; D call uncertain. V shed 6 bases and J shed 0 bases, with 6 bases lying between them. Looked up from germline, CDR1 is SGHDN and CDR2 is FVKESK. This CDR3 comprises 13 residues. The CDR3 nucleotides read TGTGCCAGCAGTCAGAATAGCAATCAGCCCCAGCATTTT. It encodes CASSQNSNQPQHF.

The chain carries TRBV20-1 and TRBJ2-1; TRBD2 agrees at 7 bases. The trim removed 2 bases at V and 4 bases at J, leaving 8 bases unmatched. The germline V gene encodes CDR1 DFQATT and CDR2 SNEGSKA (reference sequence). This CDR3 is 15 amino acids long. The DNA for the CDR3 is TGCAGTGCTAGACTCGGGAGGACGGGATACAATGAGCAGTTCTTC. It codes for CSARLGRTGYNEQFF.

The table lists this clonotype with a few counts. The chain has TRBV7-2 and TRBJ2-1; D tentatively reads TRBD1 or TRBD2 (5 bases each). The length of the CDR3 is 15 residues. Germline CDR1 reads SGHTA; CDR2 reads FQGNSA. The V and J ends lost 2 bases and 4 bases respectively, with 12 bases between them. The CDR3 protein is CASSLMGRVYNEQFF. CDR3 bases: TGTGCCAGCAGCTTAATGGGACGGGTTTACAATGAGCAGTTCTTC.

The chain carries TRBV5-5 and TRBJ2-1, with 9 bases lining up with TRBD2. The CDR3 covers 15 residues. Germline V CDR1 and CDR2: SGHKS, YYEKEE (reference sequence). V shed 4 bases and J 8 bases; nucleotides not matched to a gene: 10. The DNA for the CDR3 is TGTGCCAGCAGCCCGATAGCGGGAGTCTTGGATGAGCAGTTCTTC. Translating it yields CASSPIAGVLDEQFF.

The chain carries TRBV6-1 and TRBJ2-3, with TRBD2 as a possible D gene (6 bases). Germline loops: CDR1 MNHNS, CDR2 SASEGT. Trimming took off 1 base at V and 3 bases at J, with 14 bases between the two ends. This CDR3 is 16 amino acids long. The DNA for the CDR3 is TGTGCCAGCAGTGAAGTTCTGGGGGGTCGGACAGATACGCAGTATTTT. It is translated as CASSEVLGGRTDTQYF.

J is TRBJ2-5 and V is TRBV28, with 10 bases fitting TRBD2. V shed 8 bases, J shed 3 bases, and the junction held 0 bases outside the gene matches. The CDR3 is 12 amino acids. The germline gives CDR1 MDHEN, CDR2 SYDVKM. The DNA of the CDR3 is TGTGCCAGCGGACTAGCGGAAGAGACCCAGTACTTC. Its protein product is CASGLAEETQYF.

This chain joins TRBV20-1 and TRBJ2-5; TRBD2 is a possible D gene (5 bases). V dropped 6 bases and J dropped 1 base, with 9 bases sitting between them. Germline-derived CDR1 and CDR2 are DFQATT and SNEGSKA (reference sequence). CDR3 length: 12 residues. The CDR3 sequence is CSARALQETQYF. The CDR3 DNA reads as TGCAGTGCGAGGGCCCTCCAAGAGACCCAGTACTTC.